One T cell receptor (beta chain) is described in this entry. The antigen remains unidentified. The CDR3 is 13 amino acids. The trim removed 1 base at V and 9 bases at J, leaving 2 bases unmatched. CDR1 is SEHNR, CDR2 FQNEAQ, per germline (reference sequence). PCR amplification relied on 60 Vbeta primers (plus 13 Jbeta primers). Measured with immunoSEQ multiplex PCR; TCRdb has only the in-frame clones, and not every one. Of roughly 100,000 clones listed, more than 70% are singletons. The data were obtained in a study of cytomegalovirus exposure and HLA in healthy donors. Study-level findings and limits: The productive fraction for most TCR beta V segments was about 87% or about 30% in an earlier analysis. Most TCRs appeared rarely, but some public TCRs recurred in many donors. The authors later linked a missense DCLRE1C variant to TCR beta V- and J-gene trimming.

The chain joins TRBV7-9 to TRBJ2-1, with 8 bases aligning to TRBD1. This receptor was identified in a man younger than 45 in good health and CMV-seronegative. The sample comprised PBMCs. CDR3 sequence reads: CASSLGTGSEQFF. As DNA, the CDR3 is TGTGCCAGCAGCTTAGGGACAGGGTCTGAGCAGTTCTTC.